These 24 T cell receptor beta chains originate from one sample sequenced in a study of response to subunit inactivated influenza vaccine. TCRdb redid the calling of the RT-PCR reads with MiXCR, one entry per CDR3 protein. The data show hundreds of thousands of distinct CDR3 sequences, with around 13% seen just once and roughly 6.4% held by the top ten. The sample in question was PBMCs from blood, obtained 14 days before vaccination. The receptors were gathered from a man over 45 who received an inactivated influenza vaccine.

There are a few counts of this clonotype. The J gene is TRBJ2-1, the V gene TRBV20-1; D might be TRBD1 (6 bases). Trimming took off 1 base at V and 0 bases at J, with 10 bases between the two ends. The CDR3 totals 15 residues. Germline assignment: CDR1 DFQATT and CDR2 SNEGSKA (reference sequence). DNA of the CDR3: TGCAGTGCTAGAGGAGAAGGGGGCTCCTACAATGAGCAGTTCTTC. Amino acid sequence: CSARGEGGSYNEQFF.

This clonotype was counted many times. This chain connects TRBV5-1 to TRBJ2-2; D gene unclear. The CDR3 is 11 amino acids. V lost 6 bases, J lost 3 bases, and 3 bases lay in between. The germline gives CDR1 SGHRS, CDR2 YFSETQ. The CDR3 sequence is CASKDTGELFF. The CDR3 DNA reads as TGCGCCAGCAAGGACACCGGGGAGCTGTTTTTT.

The rearrangement links TRBV5-1 to TRBJ2-5; 9 positions match TRBD2. The CDR3 runs to 14 residues. Germline CDR1 is SGHRS and CDR2 is YFSETQ. With V trimmed by 3 bases and J by 5 bases, 5 bases remained unmatched. The CDR3 region has the DNA TGCGCCAGCAGCTCGGCGGGGGGGCTTGAGACCCAGTACTTC. This encodes CASSSAGGLETQYF.

This chain uses TRBV7-8 with TRBJ2-7; D might be TRBD1 or TRBD2, each matching 6 bases. Trimming removed 2 bases from V and 2 bases from J, with 10 bases in between. This CDR3 region has 14 residues. CDR1 is SGHVS, CDR2 FQNEAQ, per germline. The CDR3 reads CASSLRRGPYEQYF. CDR3 in DNA: TGTGCCAGCAGCTTACGTCGGGGGCCCTACGAGCAGTACTTC.

The sample holds a few counts of this clonotype. J is TRBJ2-7 and V is TRBV7-9; 9 bases agree with TRBD1. This CDR3 is 15 amino acids long. CDR1 SEHNR and CDR2 FQNEAQ come from the germline V gene (reference sequence). Trimming took 2 bases from V and 5 from J; bases not matched to a gene: 7. The CDR3 is CASSLFGTGTDEQYF. Here the CDR3 DNA reads TGTGCCAGCAGCTTATTTGGGACAGGGACGGACGAGCAGTACTTC.

This clonotype has a count of ten or more. V and J are TRBV20-1 and TRBJ1-2, with 7 bases aligning to TRBD1. The V gene end was trimmed by 6 bases and the J gene end by 7 bases; junction bases not matched to a gene: 14. This CDR3 is built from 14 residues. CDR1 is DFQATT, CDR2 SNEGSKA, per germline (reference sequence). This CDR3 is CSAPGQLLDGGYTF. CDR3 nucleotides: TGCAGTGCCCCGGGACAGCTTCTCGATGGTGGCTACACCTTC.

This clonotype was detected a few times. The chain employs TRBV12-3 or TRBV12-4 and TRBJ2-7, with 7 bases fitting TRBD1. V dropped 5 bases and J dropped 6; count of bases not matched to a gene: 7. CDR3 length equals 13 residues. CDR3 nucleotides: TGTGCCAGCAGTCCCGGACAGGATCGCGAGCAGTACTTC. This gives the protein CASSPGQDREQYF.

Many counts were recorded for this clonotype. The V call is TRBV20-1, the J call TRBJ2-1; D call uncertain. In germline, CDR1 is DFQATT, CDR2 SNEGSKA (reference sequence). The V gene lost 1 base and the J gene lost 6 bases, with 7 bases spanning the gap. This CDR3 comprises 12 residues. Here the CDR3 DNA reads TGCAGTGCTAGAGTGGATATCAATGAGCAGTTCTTC. It yields the protein CSARVDINEQFF.

This clonotype has at least ten counts. V gene TRBV20-1 combines with J gene TRBJ2-7; 9 nucleotides agree with TRBD1. Germline V gene lookup returns CDR1 DFQATT and CDR2 SNEGSKA (reference sequence). The CDR3 totals 14 residues. V shed 0 bases, J shed 6 bases, and the junction held 6 bases outside the gene matches. The CDR3 DNA reads TGCAGTGCTAGAGAGGGACAGGGTGGTGGCGAGCAGTACTTC. Amino acid sequence: CSAREGQGGGEQYF.

In its sample, this clonotype was seen a few times. J is TRBJ2-7 and V is TRBV5-1; 16 nucleotides agree with TRBD2. The V gene's germline CDR1 is SGHRS and CDR2 YFSETQ. This CDR3 has 16 residues. Trimming cost V 4 bases and J 1 base; bases outside gene matches: 2. The DNA of the CDR3 is TGCGCCAGCAGCACGGGACTAGCGGGAGGGTCCTACGAGCAGTACTTC. As protein: CASSTGLAGGSYEQYF.

This clonotype has a count of ten or more. V is TRBV12-3 or TRBV12-4 and J is TRBJ1-6; D perhaps matches TRBD1 (5 bases). The CDR3 is made up of 14 amino acids. Trimming stripped 3 bases from V and 7 bases from J, with 10 bases between. The CDR3 DNA reads TGTGCCAGCAGTTTGGTGACAGCGAATTCACCCCTCCACTTT. Translated, it gives CASSLVTANSPLHF.

The CDR3 here is CASSDLGTEKLFF. The DNA for the CDR3 is TGTGCCAGCAGTGACCTCGGGACAGAAAAACTGTTTTTT. This sequence joins TRBV6-1 and TRBJ1-4; tentatively, D is TRBD1 (6 bases). The CDR3 runs to 13 residues. The germline CDR1 and CDR2 sequences are MNHNS and SASEGT. V lost 3 bases and J lost 8, with 10 bases in between.

The V gene is TRBV14, the J gene TRBJ1-1; D is unclear. Trimming took off 2 bases at V and 11 bases at J, with 24 bases between the two ends. The CDR3 totals 16 residues. Germline V gene sequence: CDR1 SGHDN, CDR2 FVKESK. The CDR3 spells CASSQIVPGWNDLAFF. CDR3 DNA: TGTGCCAGCAGCCAAATCGTGCCAGGATGGAACGATTTGGCTTTCTTT.

This clonotype has ten or more counts. The chain combines TRBV4-3 with TRBJ2-3; D unclear. Germline V gene sequence: CDR1 LGHNA, CDR2 YSLEER. V gave up 0 bases and J gave up 2 bases, with 15 bases separating them. CDR3 length: 17 amino acids. CDR3 sequence: CASSQEGVSTATDTQYF. The CDR3 bases are TGCGCCAGCAGCCAAGAGGGTGTGTCAACGGCCACAGATACGCAGTATTTT.

The table lists this clonotype with a few counts. This rearrangement joins TRBV11-2 to TRBJ2-7; 9 nucleotides match TRBD1. Germline V gene data show CDR1 as SGHAT and CDR2 as FQNNGV. The CDR3 is 18 amino acids. The V segment lost 2 bases and the J segment 0 bases; nucleotides outside the gene matches: 11. The CDR3 loop is CASSLLGTGTGISYEQYF. DNA of the CDR3: TGTGCCAGCAGCTTACTCGGAACCGGGACAGGGATCTCCTACGAGCAGTACTTC.

This clonotype was seen a handful of times. This chain uses TRBV20-1 with TRBJ1-3; maybe TRBD1 (5 bases). This CDR3 has 14 residues. Per germline, CDR1 DFQATT and CDR2 SNEGSKA (reference sequence). V lost 6 bases and J 3 bases, leaving 15 bases between the germline ends. CDR3 sequence reads: CSARAGVVGNTIYF. CDR3 bases: TGCAGTGCCCGGGCGGGGGTCGTTGGAAACACCATATATTTT.

This clonotype was picked up one time. The chain is built from TRBV20-1 and TRBJ2-7, with 9 positions matching TRBD2. V lost 3 bases and J lost 2; bases outside the gene matches: 5. This CDR3 comprises 14 residues. Germline CDR1 and CDR2: DFQATT and SNEGSKA (reference sequence). The CDR3 nucleotides are TGCAGTGCTAGGGGAGTAGCGGGAGCCTACGAGCAGTACTTC. It translates to CSARGVAGAYEQYF.

The sample holds many counts of this clonotype. This sequence joins TRBV29-1 and TRBJ1-2; 7 bases align to TRBD1. The germline V gene has CDR1 SQVTM and CDR2 ANQGSEA. V lost 0 bases to trimming and J lost 8 bases; unmatched junction nucleotides: 30. This CDR3 is 21 amino acids long. The CDR3 nucleotides are TGCAGCGTTGAAGATCCGTGGGTACAGGGGAACTCTCGCCGCACGCAATGGGGCTACACCTTC. Translated: CSVEDPWVQGNSRRTQWGYTF.

This chain uses TRBV4-1 with TRBJ2-5, with D possibly being TRBD1 or TRBD2 (5 bases each). V lost 0 bases, J lost 1 base, and 12 bases lay in between. Germline loops: CDR1 MGHRA, CDR2 YSYEKL. There are 16 residues in the CDR3. CDR3 sequence: CASSQDGASLQETQYF. The CDR3 DNA sequence: TGCGCCAGCAGCCAAGACGGGGCCTCCCTCCAAGAGACCCAGTACTTC.

In its sample, this clonotype was seen a few times. This chain links TRBV10-3 with TRBJ1-5, with D tentatively TRBD1 (6 bases). Germline V gene sequence: CDR1 ENHRY, CDR2 SYGVKD. V gave up 1 base and J gave up 4 bases, with 8 bases separating them. This CDR3 contains 14 residues. The CDR3 here is CAISEWQGNQPQHF. Here the CDR3 DNA reads TGTGCCATCAGTGAGTGGCAGGGGAATCAGCCCCAGCATTTT.

The sample holds many counts of this clonotype. The V and J genes are TRBV2 and TRBJ2-4, with a possible D match to TRBD1 (6 bases). V lost 5 bases and J lost 9, with 14 bases in between. Germline V gives CDR1 SNHLY, CDR2 FYNNEI. The length of the CDR3 is 13 residues. CDR3: CASSSKGGSIQYF. The CDR3 DNA sequence: TGTGCCAGCAGTTCAAAAGGGGGAAGCATTCAGTACTTC.

The table lists this clonotype with many counts. The CDR3 loop is CASSLLLSQETQYF. CDR3 in DNA: TGTGCCAGCAGCTTACTACTTTCCCAAGAGACCCAGTACTTC. The rearrangement joins TRBV7-2 to TRBJ2-5; D ambiguous. The CDR3 sequence is 14 residues long. Trimming removed 2 bases at V and 1 base at J, with 8 bases between. The V gene's germline CDR1 is SGHTA and CDR2 FQGNSA. The variable domain in full, completed from reference TRBV7-2 and TRBJ2-5, reads GAGVSQSPSNKVTEKGKDVELRCDPISGHTALYWYRQSLGQGLEFLIYFQGNSAPDKSGLPSDRFSAERTGGSVSTLTIQRTQQEDSAVYLCASSLLLSQETQYFGPGTRLLVL.

The V call is TRBV28, the J call TRBJ1-3, with D unclear. V lost 3 bases and J 2 bases, leaving 14 bases between the germline ends. Germline CDR1 MDHEN, CDR2 SYDVKM. CDR3 length: 16 residues. CDR3 residues: CASSFYGRFAGNTIYF. The CDR3 DNA sequence: TGTGCCAGCAGTTTTTATGGCAGGTTCGCTGGAAACACCATATATTTT. Using reference TRBV28 and TRBJ1-3 for the parts outside the CDR3, the full variable domain is DVKVTQSSRYLVKRTGEKVFLECVQDMDHENMFWYRQDPGLGLRLIYFSYDVKMKEKGDIPEGYSVSREKKERFSLILESASTNQTSMYLCASSFYGRFAGNTIYFGEGSWLTVV.

A few counts support this clonotype. The V call is TRBV11-2, the J call TRBJ2-7, with D possibly TRBD1 on 6 matching bases. The germline V gene has CDR1 SGHAT and CDR2 FQNNGV. Trimming cost V 0 bases and J 6 bases, with 15 bases left between them. The CDR3 runs 15 residues. The CDR3: CASSLDGGQFAEQYF. The CDR3 nucleotides read TGTGCCAGCAGCTTAGACGGTGGACAGTTCGCCGAGCAGTACTTC.